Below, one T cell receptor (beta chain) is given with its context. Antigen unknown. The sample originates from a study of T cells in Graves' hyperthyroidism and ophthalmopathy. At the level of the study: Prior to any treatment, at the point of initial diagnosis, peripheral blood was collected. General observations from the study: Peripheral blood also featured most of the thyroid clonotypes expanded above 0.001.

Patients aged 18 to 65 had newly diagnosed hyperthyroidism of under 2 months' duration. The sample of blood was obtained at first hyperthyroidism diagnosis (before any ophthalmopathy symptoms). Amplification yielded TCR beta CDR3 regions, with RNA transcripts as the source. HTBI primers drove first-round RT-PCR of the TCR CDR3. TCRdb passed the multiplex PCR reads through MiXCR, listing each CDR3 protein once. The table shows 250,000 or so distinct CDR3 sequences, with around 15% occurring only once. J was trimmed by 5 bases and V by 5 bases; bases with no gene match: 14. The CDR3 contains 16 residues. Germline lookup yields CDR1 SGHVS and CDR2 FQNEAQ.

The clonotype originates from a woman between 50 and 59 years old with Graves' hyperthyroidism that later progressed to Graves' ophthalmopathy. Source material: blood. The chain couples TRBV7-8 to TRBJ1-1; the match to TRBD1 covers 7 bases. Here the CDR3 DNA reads TGTGCCAGCAGCCAACCTACGAAGACAGGGAAGACTGAAGCTTTCTTT. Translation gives CASSQPTKTGKTEAFF.